The present entry profiles one T cell receptor beta chain with its context. Its antigen is undetermined. This sample stems from a study of cytomegalovirus exposure and HLA in healthy donors. Findings of the study overall: The classifier reportedly diagnosed cytomegalovirus status with high sensitivity and specificity. Presence/absence analyses took donor sequencing depth as roughly uniform. There were 150 to 200 TCR beta chains listed as cytomegalovirus-associated.

With 60 Vbeta and 13 Jbeta primers, the PCR was carried out. Some clones are missing from TCRdb's copy, which holds only in-frame ones; the method was immunoSEQ multiplex PCR. Altogether approximately 180,000 clones are present, approximately 84% being singletons, with the ten largest covering 4% to 6%. Sequenced input: PBMCs. The source is a girl aged 5-17 years in good health and CMV-seropositive.

The CDR3 is CASSSQEAVKAFF. The CDR3 nucleotides are TGTGCCAGCAGCTCTCAGGAAGCAGTTAAAGCTTTCTTT. The chain employs TRBV6-5 and TRBJ1-1, with D unclear. Trimming left V 6 bases short and J 9 bases short, with 17 bases between. The CDR3 has 13 residues. Germline V gene lookup returns CDR1 MNHEY and CDR2 SVGAGI.